This T cell receptor (beta chain) was identified in a study of blood T cells in healthy people across ages. Study overall: Through template switching, about one barcoded beta molecule was captured per two T cells, as measured in model experiments.

Donors each provided roughly 10 milliliters of peripheral blood. The extraction recovered at least 5.5 micrograms of total RNA per sample. A few counts support this clonotype. A J-beta primer mix and a sample-barcoded 5' primer were used in a second PCR of roughly 6 to 11 cycles. TCRdb reprocessed the 5' RACE reads with MiXCR, giving one entry per CDR3 protein. The repertoire has about 1.6 million distinct CDR3 sequences, 34% of them found once; the top ten carry about 11%. The CDR3 is 14 amino acids. V was pared by 5 bases and J by 5 bases, with 13 bases between. In germline, CDR1 is SGHAT, CDR2 FQDESV (reference sequence).

This TCR came from a woman aged 30 to 39 in good health. The chain has TRBV11-1 and TRBJ2-1; D is unresolved. Sequencing was performed on blood. The CDR3 protein is CASSPRRVHNEQFF. Written as DNA, the CDR3 is TGTGCCAGCAGCCCACGGCGAGTACACAATGAGCAGTTCTTC.